Each of the 10 T cell receptor beta chains below was sequenced from the same sample in a study of T-cell memory formation after mild COVID-19. TCRdb redid the calling of the 5' RACE reads with MiXCR, one entry per CDR3 protein. The data show about half a million distinct CDR3 sequences, around a sixth seen once. The sequencing input was PBMCs or a T cell subset sorted from them (not recorded which). All receptors derive from an adult woman who had mild COVID-19 (a few samples of this study predate the infection). Cell type and time point are not known.

This clonotype occurred a few times. This sequence joins TRBV20-1 and TRBJ1-1, with a possible D match to TRBD1 (5 bases). CDR1 is DFQATT, CDR2 SNEGSKA, per germline (reference sequence). The CDR3 sequence is 18 residues long. The V end was cut by 1 base, the J end by 0 bases, with 21 bases between. The CDR3 region has the DNA TGCAGTGCTAGAGGGGCCCATAATCGACGGGGCCTGAACACTGAAGCTTTCTTT. Translating it yields CSARGAHNRRGLNTEAFF.

The chain carries TRBV10-2 and TRBJ2-5; TRBD2 aligns across 9 bases. V lost 2 bases to trimming and J lost 4 bases; unmatched junction nucleotides: 8. CDR3 length: 16 residues. Germline loops: CDR1 WSHSY, CDR2 SAAADI. CDR3 protein: CASSERGRGGRETQYF. CDR3 sequence (DNA): TGCGCCAGCAGTGAGCGGGGGCGGGGGGGCCGAGAGACCCAGTACTTC.

This chain connects TRBV3-1 to TRBJ2-2, with a possible D match to TRBD2 (6 bases). Trimming took off 4 bases at V and 4 bases at J, with 16 bases between the two ends. CDR3 length: 16 residues. CDR1 LGHDT and CDR2 YNNKEL come from the germline V gene (reference sequence). CDR3 residues: CASSLRALAGTGELFF. DNA for the CDR3: TGTGCCAGCAGCCTAAGGGCACTAGCCGGCACCGGGGAGCTGTTTTTT.

V and J are TRBV27 and TRBJ1-5; D remains unclear. The germline V and J ends were trimmed by 3 bases and 7 bases, with 10 bases remaining between them. In germline, CDR1 is MNHEY, CDR2 SMNVEV (reference sequence). This CDR3 spans 13 amino acids. This CDR3 reads CASSLGSHQPQHF. As DNA, the CDR3 is TGTGCCAGCAGTTTGGGCAGCCACCAGCCCCAGCATTTT.

This clonotype appeared many times. The chain joins TRBV10-3 to TRBJ2-7; 10 bases are shared with TRBD2. V was clipped by 8 bases and J by 2 bases; unmatched bases: 6. Germline V gene sequence: CDR1 ENHRY, CDR2 SYGVKD. CDR3 length equals 14 residues. Written as DNA, the CDR3 is TGTGCCATCCGGGCTAGCGGGAGCCCCTACGAGCAGTACTTC. Translation gives CAIRASGSPYEQYF.

This clonotype came up a few times. The chain uses TRBV29-1 and TRBJ1-1, with unresolved D. V was shortened by 4 bases and J by 5 bases, with 17 bases between the two germline ends. Germline V gene lookup returns CDR1 SQVTM and CDR2 ANQGSEA. The CDR3 is 14 amino acids. The CDR3 DNA follows: TGCAGCGTTGGAAGCACCAGCCTAAGGACTGAAGCTTTCTTT. Its protein product is CSVGSTSLRTEAFF.

The chain links TRBV18 to TRBJ2-4; perhaps D is TRBD1 or TRBD2 (5 bases each). Germline CDR1 reads KGHSH; CDR2 reads LQKENI. V was pared by 0 bases and J by 5 bases, with 8 bases between. The length of the CDR3 is 14 residues. The CDR3 protein is CASSPPGVENIQYF. The DNA for the CDR3 is TGTGCCAGCTCACCACCGGGGGTGGAAAACATTCAGTACTTC.

This clonotype was counted a few times. The rearrangement joins TRBV6-6 to TRBJ2-5; D ambiguous. CDR1 and CDR2 from the germline V gene are MNHNY and SVGAGI (reference sequence). The CDR3 totals 15 residues. The V end was cut by 2 bases, the J end by 1 base, with 11 bases between. The CDR3 bases are TGTGCCAGCAGTTACGTACAGTCCTTCCAAGAGACCCAGTACTTC. It codes for CASSYVQSFQETQYF.

The V and J genes are TRBV5-4 and TRBJ2-3; 7 bases fit TRBD2. This CDR3 has 16 residues. The V gene end was trimmed by 1 base and the J gene end by 4 bases; junction bases not matched to a gene: 9. Germline values: CDR1 SGHNT, CDR2 YYREEE (reference sequence). The CDR3 region has the DNA TGTGCCAGCAGCTTGAGGCGGGGGTACAACGCAGATACGCAGTATTTT. Translating it yields CASSLRRGYNADTQYF.

The genes are TRBV7-6 and TRBJ1-6, with TRBD1 matching 10 bases. V lost 5 bases and J lost 7; bases outside the gene matches: 11. This CDR3 contains 17 residues. Germline loops: CDR1 SGHVS, CDR2 FNYEAQ. The CDR3, as DNA: TGTGCCAGCAGCCCTAGTCCCGGGACAGGGGCCAATTCACCCCTCCACTTT. It encodes CASSPSPGTGANSPLHF.